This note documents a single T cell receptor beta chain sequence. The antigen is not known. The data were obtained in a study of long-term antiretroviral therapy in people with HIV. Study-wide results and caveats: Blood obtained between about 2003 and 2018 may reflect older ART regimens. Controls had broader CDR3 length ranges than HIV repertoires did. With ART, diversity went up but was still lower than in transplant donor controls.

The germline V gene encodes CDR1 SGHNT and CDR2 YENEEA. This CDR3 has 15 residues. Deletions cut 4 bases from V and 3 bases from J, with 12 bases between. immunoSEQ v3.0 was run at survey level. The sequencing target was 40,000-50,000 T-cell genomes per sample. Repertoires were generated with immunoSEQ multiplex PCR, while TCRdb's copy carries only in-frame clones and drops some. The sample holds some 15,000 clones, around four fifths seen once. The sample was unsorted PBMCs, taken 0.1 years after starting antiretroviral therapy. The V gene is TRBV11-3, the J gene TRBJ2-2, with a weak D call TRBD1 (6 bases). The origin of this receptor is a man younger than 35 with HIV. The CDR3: CASSSGTHYTGELFF. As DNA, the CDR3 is TGTGCCAGCAGCTCCGGGACACATTACACCGGGGAGCTGTTTTTT.